This T cell receptor (beta chain) was observed in a study of tumor-infiltrating lymphocytes in primary liver carcinoma. Study-wide background: Enrolled patients were male and female, aged 30 to 69 years.

General observations from the study: Bulk samples went unsorted, so CD4+ and CD8+ repertoires were not compared. Tumor top-250-clone fraction significantly exceeded that of blood (p = 0.039).

About this clonotype itself: Its antigen is undetermined.

cDNA specific to TCR beta was made from 500 ng of total RNA, with a constant-region primer employed for priming. Sequencing libraries for TCR beta derived from three nested multiplex PCR rounds that used slightly modified ARM-PCR. TRBV1-TRBV30 forward and Cbeta reverse primers drove the first two approximately 11-cycle rounds. MiXCR, run by TCRdb on the multiplex PCR reads, gives a single entry per CDR3 protein. The table has over 250,000 distinct CDR3 sequences, nearly 60% seen once. CDR1 is SGHAT and CDR2 is FQNNGV in the germline V gene. V was pared by 1 base and J by 6 bases, with 9 bases of the junction left unmatched. The CDR3 sequence is 16 residues long. The authors took blood RNA from unsorted whole blood and also extracted germline DNA. Chronic HBV infection affected patients, none of whom had received treatment.

Sequencing used peripheral blood. The chain couples TRBV11-2 to TRBJ2-1, with 7 bases that match TRBD2. The clonotype originates from a woman in her twenties or thirties with primary liver carcinoma and hepatitis B virus infection. Here the CDR3 DNA reads TGTGCCAGCAGCTTAGTTCTAGCGGCCACTTGCAATGAGCAGTTCTTC. Translated, it gives CASSLVLAATCNEQFF.